This entry concerns a single TCR beta chain. The data belong to a study of blood T cell repertoires in COVID-19. This table comes from immunoSEQ multiplex PCR, and its TCRdb copy is limited to in-frame clones, with some not included. In the table there are tens of thousands of clones, 85% to 90% of which are singletons. V gave up 7 bases and J gave up 7 bases; unmatched junction bases: 6. This CDR3 contains 12 residues. The TCR sequence derives from a woman aged 55 to 70 with COVID-19, enrolled during active disease. This chain links TRBV12-3 or TRBV12-4 with TRBJ2-7; TRBD1 aligns across 8 bases. The sequenced sample consisted of peripheral blood. CDR3 nucleotide sequence: TGTGCCAGCACCTCGGGGACAGGAGAGCAGTACTTC. This codes for CASTSGTGEQYF.